These 28 T cell receptor beta chains came from one sample sequenced in a study of cytomegalovirus exposure and HLA in healthy donors. The PCR made use of 60 Vbeta and 13 Jbeta primers. Data came from immunoSEQ multiplex PCR; TCRdb stores just in-frame clones and leaves some out. The sample contains around 170,000 clones, around 85% of which appear only once. The specimen was PBMCs. Receptors were obtained from a man in his forties in good health and CMV-seropositive.

The gene calls are TRBV28 and TRBJ2-5; 9 bases line up with TRBD2. The CDR3 spans 14 residues. V gave up 6 bases and J gave up 3 bases; unmatched junction bases: 5. Germline CDR1 and CDR2: MDHEN and SYDVKM. This CDR3 reads CASRKGGGEETQYF. CDR3 nucleotide sequence: TGTGCCAGCAGGAAGGGCGGGGGGGAAGAGACCCAGTACTTC.

Comments on this clone: The sample carries other DNA sequences with the same CDR3. CDR3 coding DNA: TGTGCCAGCAGCGTAGGACAGGGAGGCAATCAGCCCCAGCATTTT. Its translation: CASSVGQGGNQPQHF. The chain recombines TRBV9 with TRBJ1-5, with 7 bases fitting TRBD1. V lost 0 bases and J lost 2; bases outside the gene matches: 2. The CDR3 length is 15 residues. Germline CDR1 SGDLS, CDR2 YYNGEE.

This chain joins TRBV4-3 and TRBJ2-3; 9 bases are shared with TRBD2. V lost 0 bases, J lost 2 bases, and 3 bases stayed unmatched. Germline CDR1 reads LGHNA; CDR2 reads YSLEER. This CDR3 region has 16 residues. This chain's CDR3 is CASSQEIAGATDTQYF. The CDR3 region has the DNA TGCGCCAGCAGCCAAGAAATAGCGGGGGCCACAGATACGCAGTATTTT.

This clone was recorded once. The V gene is TRBV25-1, the J gene TRBJ1-6, with 7 bases fitting TRBD1. Germline assignment: CDR1 MGHDK and CDR2 SYGVNS. V lost 0 bases and J lost 10; bases outside the gene matches: 6. The CDR3 has 15 amino acids. CDR3 nucleotide sequence: TGTGCCAGCAGTGAATATCACAGGGGTACCTCACCCCTCCACTTT. It codes for CASSEYHRGTSPLHF.

The genes are TRBV4-3 and TRBJ2-3, with 13 bases lining up with TRBD2. The CDR3 sequence is 17 residues long. Trimming cost V 2 bases and J 4 bases; bases outside gene matches: 6. CDR1 and CDR2 (germline): LGHNA, YSLEER. In DNA form, the CDR3 reads TGCGCCAGCAGCCAATCACTAGCGGGGGGGCGGGCAGATACGCAGTATTTT. Encoded protein: CASSQSLAGGRADTQYF.

V gene TRBV7-2 combines with J gene TRBJ1-5; 7 bases match TRBD1. The V gene end was trimmed by 3 bases and the J gene end by 4 bases; junction bases not matched to a gene: 6. The germline gives CDR1 SGHTA, CDR2 FQGNSA. CDR3 length equals 15 residues. Here the CDR3 reads CASSLWGTANQPQHF. The CDR3 nucleotides are TGTGCCAGCAGCTTGTGGGGGACAGCAAATCAGCCCCAGCATTTT.

This clone was recorded a few times. The chain is built from TRBV6-1 and TRBJ2-7, with D possibly matching TRBD1 (6 bases). In germline, CDR1 is MNHNS, CDR2 SASEGT. The CDR3 has 14 amino acids. V was shortened by 2 bases and J by 3 bases, with 11 bases between the two germline ends. CDR3 in amino acids: CASSEFGQSYEQYF. CDR3 bases: TGTGCCAGCAGTGAATTTGGACAGAGCTACGAGCAGTACTTC.

The rearrangement joins TRBV7-2 to TRBJ1-4, with D maybe TRBD1 (6 bases). CDR1 and CDR2 from the germline V gene are SGHTA and FQGNSA. Trimming left V 2 bases short and J 8 bases short, with 12 bases between. The length of the CDR3 is 14 residues. The CDR3 protein is CASSLRGGVEKLFF. CDR3 DNA: TGTGCCAGCAGCTTAAGGGGGGGAGTCGAAAAACTGTTTTTT.

The V and J genes are TRBV10-2 and TRBJ2-3, with TRBD2 matching 9 bases. Per the germline V gene, CDR1 is WSHSY and CDR2 is SAAADI. Germline trimming cut 3 bases from V and 6 bases from J; bases unmatched to any gene: 10. The CDR3 sequence is 16 residues long. CDR3 DNA: TGCGCCAGCAGTGATTACGCTCTGACTAGCGGTGATACGCAGTATTTT. It is translated as CASSDYALTSGDTQYF.

This chain links TRBV19 with TRBJ1-5; maybe TRBD1 (5 bases). The CDR3 length is 14 residues. V was pared by 5 bases and J by 5 bases, with 13 bases between. The germline V gene has CDR1 LNHDA and CDR2 SQIVND (reference sequence). The CDR3 is CASSATRGDQPQHF. DNA of the CDR3: TGTGCCAGTAGTGCGACCCGGGGGGATCAGCCCCAGCATTTT.

This clone was counted once. This chain links TRBV21-1 with TRBJ2-7; TRBD2 is the table's D call, not checked against the DNA. TRBV21-1 represents a pseudogene. The CDR3 has 16 residues. CDR3 bases: TGTGCCAGCAGCAGGTTAGGACTTTCCTTCTCCTACGAGCAGTACTTC. It specifies CASSRLGLSFSYEQYF.

V usage is TRBV4-1 and J usage is TRBJ2-5; 13 positions agree with TRBD2. The CDR3 covers 16 residues. The V gene's germline CDR1 is MGHRA and CDR2 YSYEKL. J lost 4 bases, V lost 4 bases, and 6 bases had no gene match. In DNA, the CDR3 is TGCGCCAGCAGCCCGCAGGGGACTAGCGGGGTAGAGACCCAGTACTTC. Amino acid sequence: CASSPQGTSGVETQYF.

The chain employs TRBV19 and TRBJ2-2, with D hard to call. Trimming shortened V by 2 bases and J by 6 bases, and 13 bases separated the two germline ends. CDR1 LNHDA and CDR2 SQIVND come from the germline V gene (reference sequence). The CDR3 consists of 15 residues. The CDR3 is CASSIWQNSPGELFF. For the CDR3, the DNA is TGTGCCAGTAGTATATGGCAGAACAGCCCCGGGGAGCTGTTTTTT.

The chain has TRBV9 and TRBJ2-7; 7 bases agree with TRBD1. The CDR3 spans 14 residues. The germline CDR1 and CDR2 sequences are SGDLS and YYNGEE. V shed 4 bases and J 2 bases; nucleotides not matched to a gene: 6. Here the CDR3 reads CASSSDRAPYEQYF. The CDR3 nucleotides read TGTGCCAGCAGCAGTGACAGGGCACCCTACGAGCAGTACTTC.

This chain connects TRBV27 to TRBJ1-6; D call uncertain. CDR1 and CDR2 (germline): MNHEY, SMNVEV (reference sequence). V lost 5 bases to trimming and J lost 5 bases, with 19 bases between them. CDR3 size: 17 residues. The CDR3 nucleotides read TGTGCCAGCAGTGGGGAGGGCGGACGCAGAAATAATTCACCCCTCCACTTT. It yields the protein CASSGEGGRRNNSPLHF.

The rearrangement links TRBV7-8 to TRBJ1-1; tentative D call: TRBD1 (5 bases). The CDR3 consists of 17 residues. V was shortened by 0 bases and J by 0 bases, with 14 bases between the two germline ends. Germline loops: CDR1 SGHVS, CDR2 FQNEAQ. CDR3 bases: TGTGCCAGCAGCTTAGCGTCTTCAAGGACACTGAACACTGAAGCTTTCTTT. Its protein is CASSLASSRTLNTEAFF.

This rearrangement joins TRBV7-2 to TRBJ2-7; 12 nucleotides line up with TRBD2. Per germline, CDR1 SGHTA and CDR2 FQGNSA. The trim removed 5 bases at V and 2 bases at J, leaving 7 bases unmatched. The CDR3 extends over 16 amino acids. The CDR3, as DNA: TGTGCCAGCAGCACAAGGACTAGCGGGGCTACCTACGAGCAGTACTTC. Amino acid sequence: CASSTRTSGATYEQYF.

This chain uses TRBV19 with TRBJ2-5; 9 bases fit TRBD2. The tail of the sequence fits TRBJ2-7 better, so the J call may be wrong. The germline CDR1 and CDR2 sequences are LNHDA and SQIVND (reference sequence). The CDR3 is 16 amino acids. In nucleotides, the CDR3 is TGTGCCAGTAGTATACGTCGGAGCGGGGGGCCCTACGAGCAGTACTTC. It encodes CASSIRRSGGPYEQYF.

In regard to this clone: Germline and junction disagree at one end, which may indicate a read error. V is TRBV7-7 and J is TRBJ2-2; D remains ambiguous. The CDR3 is made up of 14 amino acids. Germline CDR1 and CDR2: SSHAT and FNYEAQ (reference sequence). CDR3 in DNA: TGTGCTAGCAGCTTAACCCTCGGTACCGGGGAGCTGTTTTTT. Encoded protein: CASSLTLGTGELFF.

This clone was found once. The rearrangement links TRBV7-3 to TRBJ2-6, with TRBD1 matching 7 bases. This CDR3 has 18 residues. Germline values: CDR1 SGHTA, CDR2 FQGTGA. J was trimmed by 0 bases and V by 3 bases; bases with no gene match: 8. The CDR3 loop reads CASSFLDRATSGANVLTF. The DNA for the CDR3 is TGTGCCAGCAGCTTCCTTGACAGGGCGACCTCTGGGGCCAACGTCCTGACTTTC.

In nucleotides, the CDR3 is TGTGCCAGTAGTCCCGGCGGGACAGGGATTTATCAGCCCCAGCATTTT. It is translated as CASSPGGTGIYQPQHF. The chain couples TRBV19 to TRBJ1-5; 9 bases agree with TRBD1. Germline assignment: CDR1 LNHDA and CDR2 SQIVND (reference sequence). The CDR3 totals 16 residues. The ends lost 5 bases at V and 5 bases at J; junction bases unmatched: 10.

This clone was seen once. The chain employs TRBV5-1 and TRBJ2-1; 14 positions agree with TRBD2. The CDR3 has 18 amino acids. Germline CDR1 is SGHRS and CDR2 is YFSETQ. V shed 3 bases and J 8 bases; nucleotides not matched to a gene: 13. The CDR3 is CASSSNRRLAGGRYEQFF. The CDR3 DNA reads as TGCGCCAGCAGCTCCAACCGCAGACTAGCGGGGGGGCGCTATGAGCAGTTCTTC.

The chain recombines TRBV7-9 with TRBJ1-2; 8 bases fit TRBD1. Trimming removed 5 bases from V and 4 bases from J; junction bases left unmatched: 12. The CDR3 sequence is 16 residues long. Germline-derived CDR1 and CDR2 are SEHNR and FQNEAQ (reference sequence). CDR3 sequence reads: CASSLGGQGAVYGYTF. DNA of the CDR3: TGTGCCAGCAGCCTGGGGGGCCAGGGGGCAGTCTATGGCTACACCTTC.

The rearrangement uses TRBV5-4 and TRBJ1-2; a possible D gene is TRBD1 (5 bases). This CDR3 is 15 amino acids long. CDR1 and CDR2 from the germline V gene are SGHNT and YYREEE (reference sequence). V lost 4 bases and J 4 bases, leaving 17 bases between the germline ends. CDR3 sequence reads: CASSERDHWAYGYTF. In DNA, the CDR3 is TGTGCCAGCAGCGAGCGGGACCATTGGGCCTATGGCTACACCTTC.

Only a few counts were recorded for this clone. The chain couples TRBV7-3 to TRBJ2-1, with 8 bases identical to TRBD1. J lost 10 bases, V lost 3 bases, and 5 bases had no gene match. This CDR3 spans 13 amino acids. Per the germline V gene, CDR1 is SGHTA and CDR2 is FQGTGA. The CDR3 nucleotides read TGTGCCAGCAGCTTCGGACAGGGCTACGAGCAGTTCTTC. This gives the protein CASSFGQGYEQFF.

The rearrangement links TRBV9 to TRBJ2-2, with 13 bases that match TRBD2. Germline V gene sequence: CDR1 SGDLS, CDR2 YYNGEE. The J segment lost 6 bases and the V segment lost 4 bases, leaving 3 bases of the junction unmatched. The length of the CDR3 is 15 residues. For the CDR3, the DNA is TGTGCCAGCAGCCCAACTAGCGGGGGGGCCGGGGAGCTGTTTTTT. Amino acid sequence: CASSPTSGGAGELFF.

The V gene is TRBV28, the J gene TRBJ2-7; a possible D gene is TRBD1 (6 bases). This CDR3 contains 15 residues. Germline CDR1 is MDHEN and CDR2 is SYDVKM. Trimming stripped 2 bases from V and 2 bases from J, with 13 bases between. The CDR3 region has the DNA TGTGCCAGCAGTTTAAGGCAGGGGCCGGCCTACGAGCAGTACTTC. Its protein is CASSLRQGPAYEQYF.

The chain carries TRBV27 and TRBJ1-5; D unclear. Per the germline V gene, CDR1 is MNHEY and CDR2 is SMNVEV (reference sequence). The V end was cut by 3 bases, the J end by 2 bases, with 5 bases between. This CDR3 has 13 residues. CDR3 nucleotide sequence: TGTGCCAGCAGTTTTGGAGGCAATCAGCCCCAGCATTTT. It translates to CASSFGGNQPQHF.